Listed here is a single TCR beta chain. What this receptor recognizes is not known. No much larger clone exists at a distance of one base, and base qualities are not known. Genomic DNA was extracted with the Qiagen DNeasy kit from unsorted PBMCs and from negatively selected CD4+ and CD8+ fractions. TCR beta CDR3 regions were subjected to amplification by immunoSEQ multiplex PCR with primers that anneal to V and J segments. A synthetic immune receptor repertoire was used to minimize amplification bias, and remaining bias was computationally removed after sequencing. In the source study's methods: Custom Python scripts were used to quantify repertoire diversity as the Shannon entropy index. Unsorted, CD4+ and CD8+ repertoires were analyzed separately, except for combined analyses in which CD4+ and CD8+ sequences were merged in silico. A clone was considered expanded if an increase in frequency of at least 2-fold after treatment relative to C1D1 was found, and a pseudocount of 0.5 was applied to clones undetected at baseline. Clones with 0 or 1 copy at C1D1 were classified as singleton clones, and clones with 2 or more copies were classified as non-singleton clones. Clones expanded in unsorted samples were annotated as CD4+, CD8+ or unknown by matching protein sequences in sorted samples from the same patient. Wilcoxon tests were applied to paired samples to test diversity changes from C1D1 to C4D1. Entries here come from immuneACCESS through TCRdb and include only in-frame sequences with V and J called. Some clones fail to appear in such tables; in the studies checked, an unresolved V gene covers under half of the shortfall, and the cause of the remainder is unknown. That table supplies the V and J calls and clone size; D and trimming were determined from the DNA. This sample is represented by about 21,000 clones; around 84% of them were singletons. The ten largest clones take up 7.3% of the sample.

V gives up 0 bases and J gives up 5 bases, and the segment between their germline ends measures 12 bases. From its cysteine to its phenylalanine, the CDR3 spans 14 amino acids. The kept DNA is CDR3 alone, 42 bases in frame from the first base. As encoded in the germline V gene (reference sequence), CDR1 is SGHNT while CDR2 is YYREEE. This sample is part of a study of PD-1 blockade in classical Hodgkin lymphoma (TCRdb year 2020). Concerning the study at large: Nivolumab dosing was 3 mg/kg intravenously every 2 weeks, continuing until either disease progression or unacceptable toxicity. The study used TCR beta sequencing and CyTOF to define a peripheral blood immune signature of response to PD-1 blockade in classical Hodgkin lymphoma.

The meaning of the sample's time point label: cycle 4 day 1 (C4D1), after 6 weeks of nivolumab. Every trial patient had relapsed following autologous stem cell transplantation, and prior brentuximab vedotin exposure was what differed among cohorts A, B and C. A Miltenyi CD8+ T cell isolation kit was used for magnetic negative selection to purify CD8+ T cells from thawed PBMCs. A total of about 51 patients with relapsed/refractory classical Hodgkin lymphoma made up the trial cohort, and each patient's best overall response was complete response, partial response or progressive disease. Single-agent nivolumab was administered to trial patients in the multi-cohort phase II CheckMate 205 trial. An independent review committee assessed best overall response using the 2007 International Working Group response criteria. Trial PBMCs were collected just before the start of nivolumab (C1D1) and during therapy at cycle 2 day 1 and cycle 4 day 1. Peripheral blood was collected in 8 mL Vacutainer Cell Preparation Tubes, from which PBMCs were isolated by centrifugation and then cryopreserved. Purified CD4+ and CD8+ fractions were prepared only for cases with an additional available PBMC sample. Magnetically labelled cells were removed on LS columns in a quadroMACS separator, and the flow-through was retained as the purified fraction.

The research as a whole found: Among trial patients, those achieving complete response had baseline diversity similar to that of newly diagnosed patients, while diversity was significantly lower in partial responders and progressors. CD4+ but not CD8+ TCR diversity rose significantly by C4D1 (p=0.0027 vs p=0.16), most apparent in complete responders (p=0.02). Baseline TCR diversity was reported to be lower in newly diagnosed patients than in healthy donors, and even lower in relapsed/refractory patients. Patients starting nivolumab less than 1 year after ASCT had lower diversity and were excluded from later analyses to avoid confounding by immune reconstitution. Only a single clinical trial cohort was studied, and what caused the repertoire differences, possibly disease activity or prior therapy, remained undefined.

The receptor chain draws on TRBV5-4 and TRBJ2-7; TRBD1 is possibly the D segment (5 matching bases). This receptor was identified in a human donor with classical Hodgkin lymphoma. The sample consisted of CD8+ T cells from blood, taken before the fourth cycle of nivolumab. At the DNA level, the sequence is TGTGCCAGCAGCTTGGGGGGCGGCAACAACGAGCAGTACTTC. It translates to CASSLGGGNNEQYF.